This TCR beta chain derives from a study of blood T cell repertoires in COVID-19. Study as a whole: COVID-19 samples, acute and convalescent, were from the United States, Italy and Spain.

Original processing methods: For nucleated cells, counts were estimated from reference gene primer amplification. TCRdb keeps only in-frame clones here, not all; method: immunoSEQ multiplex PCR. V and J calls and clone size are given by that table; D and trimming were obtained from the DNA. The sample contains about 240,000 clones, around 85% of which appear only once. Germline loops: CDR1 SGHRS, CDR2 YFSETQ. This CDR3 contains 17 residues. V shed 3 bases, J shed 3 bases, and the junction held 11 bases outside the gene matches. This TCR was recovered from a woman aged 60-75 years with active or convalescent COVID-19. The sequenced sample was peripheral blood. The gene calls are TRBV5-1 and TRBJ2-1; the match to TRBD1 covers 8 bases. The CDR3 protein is CASSYRTGRLVYNEQFF. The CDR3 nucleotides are TGCGCCAGCAGCTATAGGACAGGGAGGTTGGTCTACAATGAGCAGTTCTTC.